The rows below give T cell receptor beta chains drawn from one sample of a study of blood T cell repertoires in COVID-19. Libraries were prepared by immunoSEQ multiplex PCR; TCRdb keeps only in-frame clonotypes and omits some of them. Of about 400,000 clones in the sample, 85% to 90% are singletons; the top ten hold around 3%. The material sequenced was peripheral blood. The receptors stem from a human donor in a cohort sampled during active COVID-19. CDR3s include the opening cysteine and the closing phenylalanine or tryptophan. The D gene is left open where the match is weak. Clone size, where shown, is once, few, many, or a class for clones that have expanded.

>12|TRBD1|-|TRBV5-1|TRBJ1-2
CASSRGQAGYTF
TGCGCCAGCTCGAGGGGACAGGCTGGCTACACCTTC
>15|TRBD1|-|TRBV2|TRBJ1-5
CASSEGGQVNQPQHF
TGTGCCAGCAGTGAAGGCGGACAGGTCAATCAGCCCCAGCATTTT
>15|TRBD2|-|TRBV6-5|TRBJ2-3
CASSSRGGRTDTQYF
TGTGCCAGCAGTTCTCGGGGGGGGAGGACAGATACGCAGTATTTT
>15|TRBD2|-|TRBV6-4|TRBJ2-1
CASSESTGGPNEQFF
TGTGCCAGCAGTGAGTCTACGGGGGGGCCCAATGAGCAGTTCTTC
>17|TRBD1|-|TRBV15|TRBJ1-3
CATSSENRGADGNTIYF
TGTGCCACCAGCAGCGAAAACAGGGGTGCGGACGGAAACACCATATATTTT
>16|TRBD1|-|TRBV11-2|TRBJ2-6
CASSDRQGPGANVLTF
TGTGCCAGCAGCGACCGACAGGGACCTGGGGCCAACGTCCTGACTTTC
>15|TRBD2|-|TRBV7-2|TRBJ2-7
CASSLAASGGYEQYF
TGTGCCAGCAGCTTGGCGGCTAGCGGGGGATACGAGCAGTACTTC
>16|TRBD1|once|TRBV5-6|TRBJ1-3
CASSLGTGALGNTIYF
TGTGCCAGCAGCTTAGGGACAGGGGCTCTGGGAAACACCATATATTTT
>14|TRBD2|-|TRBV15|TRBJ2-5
CATSRGGGLETQYF
TGTGCCACCAGCAGAGGGGGGGGACTAGAGACCCAGTACTTC
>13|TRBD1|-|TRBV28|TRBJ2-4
CASSPGTENIQYF
TGTGCCAGCAGTCCCGGGACAGAAAACATTCAGTACTTC
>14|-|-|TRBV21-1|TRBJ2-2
CASSKAALTGELFF
TGTGCCAGCAGCAAAGCAGCCCTTACCGGGGAGCTGTTTTTT
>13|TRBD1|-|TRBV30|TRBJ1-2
CAWRTGGFYGYTF
TGTGCCTGGAGGACAGGGGGATTTTATGGCTACACCTTC
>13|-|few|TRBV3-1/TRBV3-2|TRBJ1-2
CASSQDRGYGYTF
TGTGCCAGCAGCCAAGACCGAGGCTATGGCTACACCTTC
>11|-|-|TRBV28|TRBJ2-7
CASTGFNEQYF
TGTGCCAGCACAGGGTTCAACGAGCAGTACTTC
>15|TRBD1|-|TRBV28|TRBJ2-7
CASRPLGQGSIEQYF
TGTGCCAGCAGACCCCTGGGACAGGGGTCGATCGAGCAGTACTTC
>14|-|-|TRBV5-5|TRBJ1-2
CASSSEIIRGGYTF
TGTGCCAGCAGTTCCGAGATTATCAGGGGTGGCTACACCTTC
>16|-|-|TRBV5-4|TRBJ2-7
CASSLGGHRMAYEQYF
TGTGCCAGCAGCTTGGGGGGACATCGGATGGCCTACGAGCAGTACTTC
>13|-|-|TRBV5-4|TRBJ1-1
CASSLSMNTEAFF
TGTGCCAGCAGCTTGTCCATGAACACTGAAGCTTTCTTT
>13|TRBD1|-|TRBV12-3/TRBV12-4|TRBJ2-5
CASSQTGGETQYF
TGTGCCAGCAGTCAGACAGGGGGAGAGACCCAGTACTTC
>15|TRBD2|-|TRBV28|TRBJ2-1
CASGRLAGVRNEQFF
TGTGCCAGCGGCCGCCTGGCGGGAGTTCGCAATGAGCAGTTCTTC
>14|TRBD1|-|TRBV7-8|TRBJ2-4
CASSSRDRDNIQYF
TGTGCCAGCAGCTCCCGGGACAGGGATAACATTCAGTACTTC
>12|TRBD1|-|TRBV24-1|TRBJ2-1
CATSDLGTGEFF
TGTGCCACCAGTGACCTCGGGACAGGAGAGTTCTTC
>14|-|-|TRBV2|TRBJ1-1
CASSVGGLNTEAFF
TGTGCCAGCAGTGTCGGAGGACTGAACACTGAAGCTTTCTTT
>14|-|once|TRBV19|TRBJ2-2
CASRGGANTGELFF
TGTGCCAGTAGGGGGGGAGCGAACACCGGGGAGCTGTTTTTT
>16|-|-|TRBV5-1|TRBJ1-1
CASSLTGGTENTEAFF
TGCGCCAGCAGCCTGACGGGGGGAACGGAGAACACTGAAGCTTTCTTT
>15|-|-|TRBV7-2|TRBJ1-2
CASSRLGGRGDGYTF
TGTGCCAGCAGCCGTTTAGGTGGGAGGGGCGATGGCTACACCTTC
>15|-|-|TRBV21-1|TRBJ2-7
CASRNLAGPSYEQYF
TGTGCCAGCAGGAATCTAGCGGGCCCCTCCTACGAGCAGTACTTC
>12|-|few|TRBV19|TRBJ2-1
CASSMLVNEQFF
TGTGCCAGTAGCATGTTAGTCAATGAGCAGTTCTTC
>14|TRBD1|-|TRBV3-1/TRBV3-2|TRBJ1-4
CASSQGTGYEKLFF
TGTGCCAGCAGCCAGGGGACAGGATATGAAAAACTGTTTTTT
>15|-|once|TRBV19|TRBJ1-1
CASSPRTKGSTEAFF
TGTGCCAGTAGTCCTCGGACTAAGGGGAGCACTGAAGCTTTCTTT
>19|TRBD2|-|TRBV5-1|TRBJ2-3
CASSLQGLAGGVGKDTQYF
TGCGCCAGCAGCCTTCAGGGGCTAGCGGGAGGTGTGGGAAAAGATACGCAGTATTTT
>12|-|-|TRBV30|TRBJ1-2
CAWRQEGYGYTF
TGTGCCTGGAGACAGGAGGGCTATGGCTACACCTTC
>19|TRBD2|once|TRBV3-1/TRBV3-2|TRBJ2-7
CASSQDDFPGTSGSYEQYF
TGTGCCAGCAGCCAAGACGACTTCCCAGGGACTAGCGGGAGTTACGAGCAGTACTTC
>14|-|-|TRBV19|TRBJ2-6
CASKGWSGANVLTF
TGTGCCAGTAAGGGGTGGAGTGGGGCCAACGTCCTGACTTTC
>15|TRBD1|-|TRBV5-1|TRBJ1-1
CASSLQRTGNTEAFF
TGCGCCAGCAGCTTGCAGAGGACAGGTAACACTGAAGCTTTCTTT
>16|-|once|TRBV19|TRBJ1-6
CASRTGSLLGNSPLHF
TGTGCCAGTAGGACCGGGTCCCTCCTTGGGAATTCACCCCTCCACTTT
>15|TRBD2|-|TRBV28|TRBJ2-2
CASSLTREKTGELFF
TGTGCCAGCAGTTTGACGCGGGAGAAAACCGGGGAGCTGTTTTTT
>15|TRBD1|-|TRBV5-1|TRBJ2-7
CASSPISGGRYEQYF
TGCGCCAGCAGCCCCATATCAGGGGGTCGGTACGAGCAGTACTTC
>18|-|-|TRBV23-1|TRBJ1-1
CASSHPSDRKIGHVEAFF
TGCGCCAGCAGTCACCCGAGTGACAGGAAAATAGGGCACGTTGAAGCTTTCTTT
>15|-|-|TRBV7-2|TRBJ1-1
CASSLAGGMNTEAFF
TGTGCCAGCAGCTTAGCCGGGGGGATGAACACTGAAGCTTTCTTT
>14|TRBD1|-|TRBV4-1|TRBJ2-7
CASSQRQGTYEQYF
TGCGCCAGCAGCCAAAGACAGGGGACCTACGAGCAGTACTTC
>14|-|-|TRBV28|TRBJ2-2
CASSFAVNTGELFF
TGTGCCAGCAGTTTTGCGGTGAACACCGGGGAGCTGTTTTTT
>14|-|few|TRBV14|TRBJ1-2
CASSPRAGNYGYTF
TGTGCCAGCAGCCCCAGGGCGGGGAACTATGGCTACACCTTC
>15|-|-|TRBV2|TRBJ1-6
CASSEARAYNSPLHF
TGTGCCAGCAGTGAAGCCAGGGCCTATAATTCACCCCTCCACTTT
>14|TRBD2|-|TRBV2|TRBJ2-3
CASTPAGIGDTQYF
TGTGCCAGCACCCCAGCGGGGATAGGAGATACGCAGTATTTT
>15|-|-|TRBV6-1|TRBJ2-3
CASSEGARLGDTQYF
TGTGCCAGCAGTGAAGGGGCCCGGCTCGGAGATACGCAGTATTTT
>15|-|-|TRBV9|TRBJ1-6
CASSGSAVSNSPLHF
TGTGCCAGCAGCGGAAGTGCGGTATCTAATTCACCCCTCCACTTT
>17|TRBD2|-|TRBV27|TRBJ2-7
CASSLRLAGGLSYEQYF
TGTGCCAGCAGTTTAAGGCTAGCGGGAGGATTATCCTACGAGCAGTACTTC
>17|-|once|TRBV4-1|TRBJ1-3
CASSQEGGVSSGNTIYF
TGCGCCAGCAGCCAAGAAGGGGGAGTATCCTCTGGAAACACCATATATTTT
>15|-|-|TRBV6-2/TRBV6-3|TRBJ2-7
CASSYSREIPGEQYF
TGTGCCAGCAGTTACTCACGGGAGATCCCTGGCGAGCAGTACTTC
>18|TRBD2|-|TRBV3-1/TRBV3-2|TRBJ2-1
CASSRNHPGLVLGYEQFF
TGTGCCAGCAGCCGGAATCATCCGGGACTAGTTTTAGGGTATGAGCAGTTCTTC
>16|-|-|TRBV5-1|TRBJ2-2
CASSLHGRANTGELFF
TGCGCCAGCAGCTTGCATGGCCGGGCGAACACCGGGGAGCTGTTTTTT
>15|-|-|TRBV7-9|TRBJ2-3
CASSLGALYTDTQYF
TGTGCCAGCAGCTTAGGCGCTTTATACACAGATACGCAGTATTTT
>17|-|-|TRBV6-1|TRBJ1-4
CASSERTATSTNEKLFF
TGTGCCAGCAGTGAACGGACAGCGACCTCAACTAATGAAAAACTGTTTTTT